Shown below are 24 T cell receptor beta chains from a single sample sequenced in a study of T cells in Graves' hyperthyroidism and ophthalmopathy. TCR beta CDR3 sequences were amplified from RNA transcripts. TCR CDR3 regions were first amplified by RT-PCR with HTBI primers. TCRdb analysed the multiplex PCR reads with MiXCR anew, one entry per CDR3 protein. Among a few hundred thousand distinct CDR3 sequences listed, 15% to 20% were seen once. The sequenced sample was blood. These receptors came from a man aged 40-55 years with Graves' hyperthyroidism.

This clonotype was recorded at least ten times. This rearrangement joins TRBV20-1 to TRBJ2-1; the match to TRBD2 covers 9 bases. This CDR3 is built from 14 residues. CDR1 is DFQATT and CDR2 is SNEGSKA in the germline V gene (reference sequence). Trimming removed 0 bases from V and 12 bases from J; junction bases left unmatched: 9. The chain's CDR3 is CSAREELAGAGQFF. In nucleotides, the CDR3 is TGCAGTGCTAGAGAGGAATTAGCGGGAGCTGGGCAGTTCTTC.

The CDR3, as DNA: TGTGCCAGCTCACCAGGCGTAGGGGGCCTCTACGAGCAGTACTTC. Translated: CASSPGVGGLYEQYF. The J gene is TRBJ2-7, the V gene TRBV18; 7 bases are shared with TRBD1. V lost 2 bases and J lost 3; bases outside the gene matches: 7. Germline V lookup: CDR1 KGHSH, CDR2 LQKENI. CDR3 length: 15 residues.

This clonotype came up a few times. J is TRBJ2-2 and V is TRBV7-9; D unresolved. This CDR3 is 11 amino acids long. Trimming left V 8 bases short and J 6 bases short, with 7 bases between. CDR1 and CDR2 from the germline V gene are SEHNR and FQNEAQ (reference sequence). CDR3 sequence: CASQPAGELFF. CDR3 nucleotide sequence: TGTGCCAGCCAGCCCGCCGGGGAGCTGTTTTTT.

This clonotype was counted between two and nine times. The rearrangement uses TRBV4-2 and TRBJ2-1, with 12 nucleotides matching TRBD2. CDR1 and CDR2 from the germline V gene are LGHNA and YNFKEQ. The V gene end was trimmed by 1 base and the J gene end by 11 bases; junction bases not matched to a gene: 12. CDR3 length: 17 amino acids. Written as DNA, the CDR3 is TGTGCCAGCAGCCAAGCGTCTAGCGGGGGGGCCTGGAATCAGCAGTTCTTC. This encodes CASSQASSGGAWNQQFF.

To note about this clonotype: Being one base from a much bigger clone, this may be a read error. The chain links TRBV10-3 to TRBJ2-7; 12 nucleotides line up with TRBD2. With the DNA end fitting TRBJ2-1 better, the J assignment may be wrong. Germline CDR1 is ENHRY and CDR2 is SYGVKD. CDR3 length: 15 residues. CDR3 sequence: CAISEVTSGGYEQFF. Here the CDR3 DNA reads TGTGCCATCAGTGAGGTGACTAGCGGGGGATACGAGCAGTTCTTC.

The chain recombines TRBV28 with TRBJ1-5; D unresolved. From germline, CDR1 is MDHEN and CDR2 SYDVKM. Trimming took off 6 bases at V and 0 bases at J, with 12 bases between the two ends. The CDR3 totals 15 residues. This chain's CDR3 is CASRGGPVSNQPQHF. The CDR3, as DNA: TGTGCCAGCAGGGGCGGACCGGTTAGCAATCAGCCCCAGCATTTT.

The table lists this clonotype with many counts. The gene calls are TRBV18 and TRBJ2-5; D gene ambiguous. Per the germline V gene, CDR1 is KGHSH and CDR2 is LQKENI. Trimming left V 3 bases short and J 1 base short, with 6 bases between. The CDR3 is 13 amino acids. The CDR3 region has the DNA TGTGCCAGCTCACCTGGCAGCCAAGAGACCCAGTACTTC. Translating gives CASSPGSQETQYF.

This clonotype was found a few times. This chain links TRBV2 with TRBJ1-2; D is ambiguous. The CDR3 contains 15 residues. V lost 5 bases to trimming and J lost 0 bases, with 13 bases between them. CDR1 is SNHLY and CDR2 is FYNNEI in the germline V gene. DNA of the CDR3: TGTGCCAGCAGTCCAACCCGACGGACTAACTATGGCTACACCTTC. This translates into CASSPTRRTNYGYTF.

This chain connects TRBV12-3 or TRBV12-4 to TRBJ2-1; 7 nucleotides line up with TRBD2. The CDR3 loop spans 14 amino acids. The junction had 6 bases not matched to a gene; V was cut back by 3 bases and J by 7 bases. CDR3 sequence: CASSFRGGANEQFF. The CDR3 nucleotides read TGTGCCAGCAGTTTTCGCGGGGGAGCAAATGAGCAGTTCTTC.

The sample holds many counts of this clonotype. The chain uses TRBV30 and TRBJ1-1; no definite D call. The CDR3 covers 12 residues. Trimming took 3 bases from V and 5 from J, leaving 10 bases between them. Germline V gives CDR1 GTSNPN, CDR2 SVGIG (reference sequence). CDR3 sequence: CAWRWTGTEAFF. The DNA of the CDR3 is TGTGCCTGGAGGTGGACGGGAACTGAAGCTTTCTTT.

This clonotype was counted many times. V usage is TRBV9 and J usage is TRBJ2-3; no clear D. This CDR3 spans 13 amino acids. V lost 4 bases and J 4 bases, leaving 10 bases between the germline ends. Germline V gene lookup returns CDR1 SGDLS and CDR2 YYNGEE. In DNA form, the CDR3 reads TGTGCCAGCAGCAGCCTGGACCCAGATACGCAGTATTTT. Residues: CASSSLDPDTQYF.

This clonotype was picked up a small number of times. The rearrangement joins TRBV5-5 to TRBJ2-7; D is ambiguous. CDR3 length: 13 residues. CDR1 and CDR2 from the germline V gene are SGHKS and YYEKEE (reference sequence). The V gene lost 0 bases and the J gene lost 3 bases, with 7 bases spanning the gap. The DNA of the CDR3 is TGTGCCAGCAGCTTGGGCGGAGACTACGAGCAGTACTTC. Translating gives CASSLGGDYEQYF.

This clonotype was recorded at least ten times. This chain uses TRBV28 with TRBJ2-1; D is perhaps TRBD2 (6 bases). In germline, CDR1 is MDHEN, CDR2 SYDVKM. This CDR3 spans 15 amino acids. Trimming took 7 bases from V and 1 from J, leaving 14 bases between them. In DNA form, the CDR3 reads TGTGCCAGCACTCCTATGGGGGGTTCCTACAATGAGCAGTTCTTC. Translation gives CASTPMGGSYNEQFF.

The chain couples TRBV28 to TRBJ2-5; 11 bases line up with TRBD2. Germline CDR1 is MDHEN and CDR2 is SYDVKM. CDR3 size: 15 residues. Germline trimming cut 10 bases from V and 5 bases from J; bases unmatched to any gene: 12. The CDR3 coding sequence is TGTGCCACCATTTTAGCGGGAGGGCCTATGGAGACCCAGTACTTC. The encoded protein is CATILAGGPMETQYF.

This clonotype occurred many times. The chain combines TRBV27 with TRBJ1-2, with D perhaps TRBD1 (5 bases). The germline V gene has CDR1 MNHEY and CDR2 SMNVEV (reference sequence). Trimming shortened V by 2 bases and J by 4 bases, and 14 bases separated the two germline ends. The length of the CDR3 is 15 residues. In DNA form, the CDR3 reads TGTGCCAGCAGTTTACGGTCAGGGTCCGGCTATGGCTACACCTTC. It specifies CASSLRSGSGYGYTF.

This clonotype was found a few times. The V call is TRBV7-2, the J call TRBJ1-3, with D possibly TRBD1 on 5 matching bases. V lost 3 bases and J lost 8, with 11 bases in between. Germline CDR1 SGHTA, CDR2 FQGNSA. The CDR3 is 13 residues long. In nucleotides, the CDR3 is TGTGCCAGCAGCTTGGTAGGGGAGGACACCATATATTTT. It is translated as CASSLVGEDTIYF.

This clonotype was recorded many times. V is TRBV28 and J is TRBJ2-3; D gene ambiguous. V lost 6 bases and J lost 0, with 13 bases in between. The CDR3 sequence is 15 residues long. Germline lookup yields CDR1 MDHEN and CDR2 SYDVKM. CDR3 residues: CASSRTQDSTDTQYF. Here the CDR3 DNA reads TGTGCCAGCAGCAGAACTCAGGACAGCACAGATACGCAGTATTTT.

This clonotype showed up just a few times. The rearrangement joins TRBV12-3 or TRBV12-4 to TRBJ2-5; a possible D gene is TRBD2 (6 bases). The CDR3 sequence is 12 residues long. Trimming cost V 7 bases and J 2 bases, with 8 bases left between them. The CDR3 is CASMGGQETQYF. Here the CDR3 DNA reads TGTGCCAGCATGGGAGGACAAGAGACCCAGTACTTC.

This clonotype was recorded many times. V gene TRBV7-3 combines with J gene TRBJ1-2; a weak D match, TRBD1 (6 bases). Germline V gives CDR1 SGHTA, CDR2 FQGTGA. CDR3 length equals 15 residues. The V gene lost 1 base and the J gene lost 7 bases, with 16 bases spanning the gap. CDR3 amino acids: CASSLIAGDLSGYTF. CDR3 sequence (DNA): TGTGCCAGCAGCTTAATTGCAGGGGACCTCTCTGGCTACACCTTC.

The chain recombines TRBV4-2 with TRBJ2-1, with D perhaps matching TRBD1 or TRBD2 (5 bases each). V lost 2 bases and J lost 8, with 13 bases in between. CDR3 length: 14 amino acids. CDR1 is LGHNA and CDR2 is YNFKEQ in the germline V gene. Written as DNA, the CDR3 is TGTGCCAGCAGCCAAAACGGCCTGGGGGATGAGCAGTTCTTC. It yields the protein CASSQNGLGDEQFF.

The sample holds many counts of this clonotype. The chain uses TRBV5-1 and TRBJ2-1; D is undetermined. CDR1 and CDR2 from the germline V gene are SGHRS and YFSETQ. Deletions cut 0 bases from V and 5 bases from J, with 6 bases between. This CDR3 spans 13 amino acids. CDR3 sequence (DNA): TGCGCCAGCAGCTTGGTGCCGGACAATGAGCAGTTCTTC. The encoded protein is CASSLVPDNEQFF.

This clonotype was observed many times. V and J are TRBV5-8 and TRBJ2-1; the D gene could be TRBD1 or TRBD2 (6 bases each). CDR3 length: 14 residues. V was clipped by 1 base and J by 5 bases, with 10 bases between them. Germline CDR1 SGHTS, CDR2 YDEGEE. The CDR3 region has the DNA TGTGCCAGCAGCTTGAGGGGGGTTCACAATGAGCAGTTCTTC. This translates into CASSLRGVHNEQFF.

This clonotype has ten or more counts. The CDR3 spells CASSPATGGPLRRTGELFF. Written as DNA, the CDR3 is TGTGCCAGCAGTCCCGCGACAGGGGGCCCCCTCCGCCGCACCGGGGAGCTGTTTTTT. J is TRBJ2-2 and V is TRBV28; 10 nucleotides align to TRBD1. The germline gives CDR1 MDHEN, CDR2 SYDVKM. CDR3 size: 19 residues. The trim removed 5 bases at V and 4 bases at J, leaving 16 bases unmatched. Using reference TRBV28 and TRBJ2-2 for the parts outside the CDR3, the full variable domain is DVKVTQSSRYLVKRTGEKVFLECVQDMDHENMFWYRQDPGLGLRLIYFSYDVKMKEKGDIPEGYSVSREKKERFSLILESASTNQTSMYLCASSPATGGPLRRTGELFFGEGSRLTVL.

The chain combines TRBV12-3 or TRBV12-4 with TRBJ2-7; D gene ambiguous. The CDR3 contains 13 residues. The V end lost 7 bases, the J end lost 1 base, and 11 bases lay between the germline ends. CDR3 nucleotide sequence: TGTGCCAGCACTAGACTGCCGTCCTACGAGCAGTACTTC. Protein sequence: CASTRLPSYEQYF.